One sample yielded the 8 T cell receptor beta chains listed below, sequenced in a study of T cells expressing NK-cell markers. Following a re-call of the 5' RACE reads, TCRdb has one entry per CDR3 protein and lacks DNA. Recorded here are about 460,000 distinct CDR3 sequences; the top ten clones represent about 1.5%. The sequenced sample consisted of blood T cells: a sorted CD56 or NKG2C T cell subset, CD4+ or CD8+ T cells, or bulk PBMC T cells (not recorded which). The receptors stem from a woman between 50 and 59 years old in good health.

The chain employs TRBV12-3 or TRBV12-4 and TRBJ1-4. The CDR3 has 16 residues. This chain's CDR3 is CASSLPRALGTEKLFF.

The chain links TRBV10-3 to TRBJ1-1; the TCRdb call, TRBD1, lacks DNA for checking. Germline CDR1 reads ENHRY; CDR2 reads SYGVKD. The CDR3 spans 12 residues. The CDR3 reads CASSRDGLEAFF.

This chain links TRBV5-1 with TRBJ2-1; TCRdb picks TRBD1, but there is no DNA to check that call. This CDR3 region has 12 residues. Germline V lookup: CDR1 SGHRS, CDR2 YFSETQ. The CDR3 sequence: CASSSNTGEQFF.

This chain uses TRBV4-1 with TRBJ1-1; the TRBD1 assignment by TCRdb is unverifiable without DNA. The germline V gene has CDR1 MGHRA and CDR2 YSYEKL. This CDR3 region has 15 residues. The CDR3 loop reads CASSPRDSLNTEAFF.

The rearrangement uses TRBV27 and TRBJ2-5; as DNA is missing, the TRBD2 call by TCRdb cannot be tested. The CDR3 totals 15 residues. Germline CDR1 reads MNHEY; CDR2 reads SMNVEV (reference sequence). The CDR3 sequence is CASSLWGGLKETQYF.

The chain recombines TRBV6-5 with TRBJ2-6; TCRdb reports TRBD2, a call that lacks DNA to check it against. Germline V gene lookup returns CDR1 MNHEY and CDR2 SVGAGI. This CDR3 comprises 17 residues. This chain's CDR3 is CASSRVQSNSGANVLTF.

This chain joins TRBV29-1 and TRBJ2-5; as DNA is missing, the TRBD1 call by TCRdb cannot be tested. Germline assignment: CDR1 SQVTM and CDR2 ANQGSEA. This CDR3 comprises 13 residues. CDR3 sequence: CSIRRGRQETQYF.

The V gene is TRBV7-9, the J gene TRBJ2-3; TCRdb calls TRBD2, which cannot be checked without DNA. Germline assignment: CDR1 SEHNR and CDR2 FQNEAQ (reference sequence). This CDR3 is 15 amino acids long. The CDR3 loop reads CASSLWREPSDTQYF.